The clone carrying this T cell receptor beta chain has just a few counts. No antigen is known for it. These data originate in a study of cytomegalovirus exposure and HLA in healthy donors. Healthy bone marrow donors made up the donors. Donors sampled were nominally healthy, though unrecorded immune exposures were likely. The PCR was carried out with 60 Vbeta primers and 13 Jbeta primers. Sequencing was performed with immunoSEQ multiplex PCR; in TCRdb, only in-frame clones are kept and a portion is missing. Here the sample spans around 140,000 clones, around 9% being singletons. Study results and caveats: What TCR beta sequences reportedly achieved was accurate prediction of HLA-A and HLA-B alleles in most subjects. Reported results showed that the classifier diagnosed cytomegalovirus status with high specificity and sensitivity.

The germline gives CDR1 MGHRA, CDR2 YSYEKL. This CDR3 comprises 18 residues. V gave up 0 bases and J gave up 7 bases; unmatched junction bases: 10. This TCR was sampled from a woman in her forties in good health and CMV-seropositive. This chain links TRBV4-1 with TRBJ2-3, with TRBD2 matching 13 bases. The sequenced sample was PBMCs. CDR3 amino acids: CASSQEGTSGVFGNTQYF. The CDR3 bases are TGCGCCAGCAGCCAAGAAGGGACTAGCGGGGTTTTTGGAAATACGCAGTATTTT.